A single T cell receptor beta chain is shown here with its context. CDR3 length: 15 residues. From germline, CDR1 is LNHDA and CDR2 SQIVND (reference sequence). The trim removed 3 bases at V and 8 bases at J, leaving 9 bases unmatched. The data belong to a study of cytomegalovirus exposure and HLA in healthy donors. PCR primers comprised 60 Vbeta and 13 Jbeta primers. Here immunoSEQ multiplex PCR was the method, and the copy in TCRdb shows in-frame clones only, minus some. This table holds approximately 180,000 clones, about four fifths found once. Despite likely unrecorded immune exposures, the donors were nominally healthy at the time of sampling.

The sample comprised PBMCs. The clonotype was recovered from a woman between 18 and 29 years old in good health and CMV-seronegative. The rearrangement uses TRBV19 and TRBJ2-1, with TRBD2 matching over 8 bases. In DNA, the CDR3 is TGTGCCAGTAGTATTTCTGGCGGGAGGATCGATGAGCAGTTCTTC. Its protein product is CASSISGGRIDEQFF.